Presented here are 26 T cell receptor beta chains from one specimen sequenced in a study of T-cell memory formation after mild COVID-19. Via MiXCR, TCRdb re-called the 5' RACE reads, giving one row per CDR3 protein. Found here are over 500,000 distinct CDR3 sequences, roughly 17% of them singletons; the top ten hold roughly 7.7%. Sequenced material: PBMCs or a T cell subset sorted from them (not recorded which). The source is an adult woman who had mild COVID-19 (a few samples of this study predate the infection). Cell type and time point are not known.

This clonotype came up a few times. The CDR3 sequence is CASSEGRGNYGYTF. The CDR3 DNA sequence: TGTGCCAGCAGTGAAGGCAGGGGCAACTATGGCTACACCTTC. The chain carries TRBV25-1 and TRBJ1-2; weak D call: TRBD1 (6 bases). With 2 bases removed from V and 2 bases from J, the gap between germline ends came to 9 bases. CDR3 size: 14 residues. Germline V lookup: CDR1 MGHDK, CDR2 SYGVNS.

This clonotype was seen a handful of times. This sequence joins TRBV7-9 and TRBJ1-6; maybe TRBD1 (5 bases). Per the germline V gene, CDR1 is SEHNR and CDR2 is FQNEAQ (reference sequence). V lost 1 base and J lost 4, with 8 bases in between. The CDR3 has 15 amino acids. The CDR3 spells CASSLETAYNSPLHF. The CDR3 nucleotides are TGTGCCAGCAGCTTAGAGACAGCATATAATTCACCCCTCCACTTT.

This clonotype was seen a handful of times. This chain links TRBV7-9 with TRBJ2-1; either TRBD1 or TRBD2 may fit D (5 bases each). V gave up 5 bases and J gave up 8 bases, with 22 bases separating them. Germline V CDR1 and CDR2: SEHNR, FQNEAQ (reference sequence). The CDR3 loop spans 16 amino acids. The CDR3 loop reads CASSPKASPQGDEQFF. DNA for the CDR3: TGTGCCAGCAGCCCGAAGGCTAGCCCTCAAGGGGATGAGCAGTTCTTC.

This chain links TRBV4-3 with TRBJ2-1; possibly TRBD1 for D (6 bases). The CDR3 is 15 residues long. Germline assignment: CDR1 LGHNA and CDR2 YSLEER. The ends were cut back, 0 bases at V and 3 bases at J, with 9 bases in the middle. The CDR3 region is CASSQEPGDYNEQFF. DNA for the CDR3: TGCGCCAGCAGCCAAGAGCCAGGGGACTACAATGAGCAGTTCTTC.

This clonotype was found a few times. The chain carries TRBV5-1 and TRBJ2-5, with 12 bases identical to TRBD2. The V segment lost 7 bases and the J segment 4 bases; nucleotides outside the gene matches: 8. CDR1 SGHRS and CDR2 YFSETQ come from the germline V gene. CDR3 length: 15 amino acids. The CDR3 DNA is TGCGCCAGCGTTCAGACTAGCGGGAGTCCAGAGACCCAGTACTTC. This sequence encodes CASVQTSGSPETQYF.

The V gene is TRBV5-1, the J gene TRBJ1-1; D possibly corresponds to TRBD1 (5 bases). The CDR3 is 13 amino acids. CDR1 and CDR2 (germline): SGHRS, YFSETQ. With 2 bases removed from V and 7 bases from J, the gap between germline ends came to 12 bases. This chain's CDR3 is CASSFQGGDEAFF. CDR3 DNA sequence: TGCGCCAGCAGCTTTCAGGGCGGGGATGAAGCTTTCTTT.

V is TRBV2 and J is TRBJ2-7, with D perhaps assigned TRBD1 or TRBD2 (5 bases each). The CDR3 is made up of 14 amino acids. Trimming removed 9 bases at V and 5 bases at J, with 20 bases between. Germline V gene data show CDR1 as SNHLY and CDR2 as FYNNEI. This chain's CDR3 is CARGPLEGKNEQYF. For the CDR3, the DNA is TGTGCCAGAGGACCTCTAGAGGGGAAGAACGAGCAGTACTTC.

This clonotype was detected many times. CDR3 loop: CASSLRTGEGYNEQFF. CDR3 DNA sequence: TGCGCCAGCAGCTTGCGGACGGGGGAGGGCTACAATGAGCAGTTCTTC. The chain has TRBV5-1 and TRBJ2-1; 7 bases match TRBD2. With V trimmed by 1 base and J by 3 bases, 7 bases remained unmatched. CDR1 is SGHRS and CDR2 is YFSETQ in the germline V gene. The CDR3 is 16 residues long.

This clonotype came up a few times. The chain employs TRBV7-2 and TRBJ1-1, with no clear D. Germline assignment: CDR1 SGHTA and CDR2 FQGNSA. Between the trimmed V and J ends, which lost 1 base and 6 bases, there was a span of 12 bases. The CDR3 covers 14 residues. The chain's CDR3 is CASSLVVRNPEAFF. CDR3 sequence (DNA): TGTGCCAGCAGCTTAGTCGTCAGAAACCCTGAAGCTTTCTTT.

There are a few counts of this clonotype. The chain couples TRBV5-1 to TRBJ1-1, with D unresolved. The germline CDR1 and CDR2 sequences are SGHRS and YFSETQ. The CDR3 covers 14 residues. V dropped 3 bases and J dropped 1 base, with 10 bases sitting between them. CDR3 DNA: TGCGCCAGCAGCTCGGTGCCACCGAACACTGAAGCTTTCTTT. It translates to CASSSVPPNTEAFF.

Written as DNA, the CDR3 is TGTGCCAGCAGTTTAGCGGCAGTAGCCGAGCAGTACTTC. This encodes CASSLAAVAEQYF. The rearrangement joins TRBV12-3 or TRBV12-4 to TRBJ2-7; D unresolved. This CDR3 has 13 residues. V lost 0 bases and J lost 6, with 9 bases in between.

This CDR3 reads CASSWREEQFF. In DNA form, the CDR3 reads TGTGCCAGCAGTTGGCGGGAGGAGCAGTTCTTC. The rearrangement links TRBV28 to TRBJ2-1, with TRBD2 matching over 7 bases. With 4 bases clipped from V and 10 bases from J, the junction kept 1 base outside the gene matches. This CDR3 has 11 residues. Looked up from germline, CDR1 is MDHEN and CDR2 is SYDVKM.

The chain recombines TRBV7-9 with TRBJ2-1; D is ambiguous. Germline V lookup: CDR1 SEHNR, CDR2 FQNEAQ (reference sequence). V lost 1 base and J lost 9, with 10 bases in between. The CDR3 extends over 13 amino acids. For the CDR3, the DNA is TGTGCCAGCAGCTTAGTGGTTCGTGGTGAGCAGTTCTTC. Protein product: CASSLVVRGEQFF.

The CDR3 loop reads CASKAAGGTYEQYF. CDR3 bases: TGTGCCAGCAAGGCGGCGGGCGGTACCTACGAGCAGTACTTC. V and J are TRBV27 and TRBJ2-7; TRBD2 is a possible D gene (5 bases). Germline V gives CDR1 MNHEY, CDR2 SMNVEV (reference sequence). V lost 7 bases, J lost 2 bases, and 15 bases lay in between. The CDR3 runs 14 residues.

DNA of the CDR3: TGCAGTGCTAGCGGGACTAGCGGGATCCAAGAGACCCAGTACTTC. Its protein product is CSASGTSGIQETQYF. This chain links TRBV20-1 with TRBJ2-5, with TRBD2 identical over 13 bases. The junction had 2 bases not matched to a gene; V was cut back by 3 bases and J by 1 base. CDR1 is DFQATT and CDR2 is SNEGSKA in the germline V gene (reference sequence). The CDR3 length is 15 residues.

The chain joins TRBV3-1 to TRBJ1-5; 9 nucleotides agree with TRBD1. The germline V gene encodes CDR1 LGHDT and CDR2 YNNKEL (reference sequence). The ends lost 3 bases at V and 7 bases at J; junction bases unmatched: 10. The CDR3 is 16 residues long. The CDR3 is CASSHHGTGKVQPQHF. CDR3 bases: TGTGCCAGCAGCCATCACGGGACAGGGAAGGTGCAGCCCCAGCATTTT.

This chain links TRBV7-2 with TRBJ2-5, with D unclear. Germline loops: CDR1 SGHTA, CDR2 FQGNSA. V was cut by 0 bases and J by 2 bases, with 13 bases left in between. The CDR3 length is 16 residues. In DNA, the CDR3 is TGTGCCAGCAGCTTAGCGCCAGGACCCATACAAGAGACCCAGTACTTC. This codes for CASSLAPGPIQETQYF.

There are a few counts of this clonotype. DNA of the CDR3: TGCAGTGCCACCGGGCTCAGAGGGAAAAACACTGAAGCTTTCTTT. The encoded protein is CSATGLRGKNTEAFF. The V call is TRBV20-1, the J call TRBJ1-1; no firm D call. The CDR3 has 15 residues. The germline V gene encodes CDR1 DFQATT and CDR2 SNEGSKA (reference sequence). Trimming cost V 6 bases and J 2 bases, with 19 bases left between them.

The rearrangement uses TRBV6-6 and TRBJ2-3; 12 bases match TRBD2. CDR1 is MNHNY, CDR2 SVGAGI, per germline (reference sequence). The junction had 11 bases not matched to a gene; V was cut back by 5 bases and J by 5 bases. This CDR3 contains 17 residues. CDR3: CASSPPLAGGSVDTQYF. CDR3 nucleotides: TGTGCCAGCAGTCCACCTCTAGCGGGGGGGAGTGTAGATACGCAGTATTTT.

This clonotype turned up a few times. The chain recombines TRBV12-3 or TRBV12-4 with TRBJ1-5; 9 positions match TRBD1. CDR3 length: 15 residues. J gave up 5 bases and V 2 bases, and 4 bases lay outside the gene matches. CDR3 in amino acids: CASSLSQGAYQPQHF. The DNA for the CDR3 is TGTGCCAGCAGTTTATCACAGGGGGCATATCAGCCCCAGCATTTT.

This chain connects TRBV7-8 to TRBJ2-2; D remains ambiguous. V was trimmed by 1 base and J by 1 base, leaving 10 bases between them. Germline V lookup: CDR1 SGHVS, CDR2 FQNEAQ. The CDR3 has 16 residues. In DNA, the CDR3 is TGTGCCAGCAGCTTAGGGCCTCATAAGAACACCGGGGAGCTGTTTTTT. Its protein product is CASSLGPHKNTGELFF.

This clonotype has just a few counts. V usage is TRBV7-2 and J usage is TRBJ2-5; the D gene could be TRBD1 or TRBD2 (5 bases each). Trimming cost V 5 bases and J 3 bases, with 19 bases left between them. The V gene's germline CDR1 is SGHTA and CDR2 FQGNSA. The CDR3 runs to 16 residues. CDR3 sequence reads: CASSVPRGLREETQYF. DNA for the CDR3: TGTGCCAGCAGCGTACCCCGGGGCCTGAGGGAAGAGACCCAGTACTTC. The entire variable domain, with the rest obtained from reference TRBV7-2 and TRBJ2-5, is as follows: GAGVSQSPSNKVTEKGKDVELRCDPISGHTALYWYRQSLGQGLEFLIYFQGNSAPDKSGLPSDRFSAERTGGSVSTLTIQRTQQEDSAVYLCASSVPRGLREETQYFGPGTRLLVL.

As DNA, the CDR3 is TGCAGTGCTACGCGAGACAGGGCCGGTTCAGAGCAGTTCTTC. Its translation is CSATRDRAGSEQFF. This sequence joins TRBV20-1 and TRBJ2-1, with 7 bases identical to TRBD1. The CDR3 has 14 amino acids. J lost 10 bases, V lost 4 bases, and 13 bases had no gene match. Germline V lookup: CDR1 DFQATT, CDR2 SNEGSKA (reference sequence).

The CDR3 region is CASSPGTGAVETQYF. CDR3 DNA: TGTGCCAGCAGCCCGGGGACAGGGGCAGTCGAGACCCAGTACTTC. The J gene is TRBJ2-5, the V gene TRBV3-1; 10 bases agree with TRBD1. The germline V gene encodes CDR1 LGHDT and CDR2 YNNKEL (reference sequence). The CDR3 runs 15 residues. Trimming removed 4 bases from V and 5 bases from J; junction bases left unmatched: 7.

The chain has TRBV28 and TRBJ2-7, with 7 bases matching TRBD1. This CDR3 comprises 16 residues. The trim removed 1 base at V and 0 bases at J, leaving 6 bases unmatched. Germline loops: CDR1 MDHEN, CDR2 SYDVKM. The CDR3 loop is CASSLSATGSSYEQYF. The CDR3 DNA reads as TGTGCCAGCAGTTTATCGGCGACAGGGTCCTCCTACGAGCAGTACTTC.

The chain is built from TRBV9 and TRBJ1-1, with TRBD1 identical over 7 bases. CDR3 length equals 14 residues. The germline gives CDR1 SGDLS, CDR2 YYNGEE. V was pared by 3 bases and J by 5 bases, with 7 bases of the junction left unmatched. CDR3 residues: CASSALTGRTEAFF. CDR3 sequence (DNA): TGTGCCAGCAGCGCCTTGACAGGGCGAACTGAAGCTTTCTTT. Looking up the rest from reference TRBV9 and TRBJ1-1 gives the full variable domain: DSGVTQTPKHLITATGQRVTLRCSPRSGDLSVYWYQQSLDQGLQFLIQYYNGEERAKGNILERFSAQQFPDLHSELNLSSLELGDSALYFCASSALTGRTEAFFGQGTRLTVV.